This T cell receptor (beta chain) was sequenced for a study of blood T cell repertoires in COVID-19 (dated by TCRdb to 2019 to 2021). With regard to the full study: Samples covering the acute and convalescent phases of COVID-19 were provided by collaborators in the United States, Italy and Spain. The material from the prospective study consisted of cDNA or gDNA derived from T cells, B-cell-depleted T cells, or PBMCs. Where available, HLA class I and class II types were obtained from metadata supplied by the sample provider rather than from assay-based typing. The repertoires were released in a freely available public database meant as a resource for research on the immune response to SARS-CoV-2. Nearly every sample came with metadata listing a de-identified subject ID, COVID-19 status, age in years and sex. The samples were drawn from two sources: the first 160 participants of the ongoing ImmuneRACE study, and fewer than 1,500 subjects contributed by 6 global collaborators. The dataset comprised deeply sampled blood TCRbeta repertoires from subjects exposed to, actively infected with, or recovered from COVID-19. Overall study outcomes, separate from this receptor: The quantity of clinical and demographic metadata differed by source and by participant and was supplied without curation.

About this clone: Which antigen it targets is not known. The record has no base qualities; no much larger clone is one base away.

TCRbeta CDR3 regions were amplified from genomic DNA using the immunoSEQ Assay, a bias-controlled multiplex PCR. In the source study's methods: Within the assay, amplification of reference gene primers was used to estimate how many nucleated cells each sample contained. To quantify the absolute abundance of each unique TCRbeta CDR3 rearrangement, sequence reads were collapsed and filtered. For each sample, productive Simpson clonality was calculated as the square root of Simpson's diversity index across productive rearrangements. TCRdb limited this immuneACCESS table to in-frame rearrangements with V and J called. A share of clones is missing; checked studies link under half to unresolved V genes, and the rest is unexplained. From that table come the V and J calls and clone size; the DNA was used to work out D and trimming. This sample lists some 60,000 clones; roughly 90% were detected once. The ten largest clones capture roughly 1.3% of the sample.

The CDR3 goes from the cysteine to the phenylalanine over 18 residues. Of all the DNA, just the CDR3 is kept, 54 bases in frame from base 1. Relative to germline, V is missing 3 bases and J is missing 1 base, with 14 bases of the junction outside any gene match. From a lookup of the germline V gene, CDR1 and CDR2 are SGHRS and YFSETQ. The collaborating institutions used their own protocols to collect whole blood in K2EDTA tubes. For TCRbeta analysis, collaborators shipped samples in one of three forms: frozen whole blood, isolated PBMCs, or DNA extracted from either of those sample types. The receptor was isolated from a man between 60 and 70 years old with acute or convalescent COVID-19. The source material was peripheral blood. The sequence links TRBV5-1 to TRBJ1-2, and 8 junctional nucleotides match TRBD1. The CDR3 in this case is CASSSTIGQGGNNYGYTF. The base sequence is TGCGCCAGCAGCTCAACCATCGGACAGGGAGGTAATAACTATGGCTACACCTTC.